This entry describes one T cell receptor (beta chain). The data originate from a study of T-cell reconstitution after alpha-beta-depleted transplantation in children. Unique molecular identifiers were incorporated during preparation of the TCRbeta library. TCRdb called the PCR reads again in MiXCR, with one record for every CDR3 protein. The sample contains 70,000 to 95,000 distinct CDR3 sequences, around 18% of which appear only once. This material consisted of PBMCs, mostly from graft donor cells, taken 360 days after TCRalphabeta/CD19-depleted stem cell transplant. The source of this sequence is a male patient aged 2 to 9 who had a stem cell transplant for acute lymphoblastic leukemia, so the T cells may come from the graft donor.

In DNA, the CDR3 is TGTGCCAGCAGCTTAGCGGACGGGGGCCTAGCGGAGGACTACGAGCAGTACTTC. This gives the protein CASSLADGGLAEDYEQYF. The rearrangement links TRBV11-1 to TRBJ2-7; weak D call: TRBD2 (7 bases). Germline V gives CDR1 SGHAT, CDR2 FQDESV (reference sequence). This CDR3 is built from 18 residues. V lost 0 bases and J 3 bases, leaving 21 bases between the germline ends. Full variable domain (remainder filled in from reference TRBV11-1 and TRBJ2-7): EAEVAQSPRYKITEKSQAVAFWCDPISGHATLYWYRQILGQGPELLVQFQDESVVDDSQLPKDRFSAERLKGVDSTLKIQPAELGDSAMYLCASSLADGGLAEDYEQYFGPGTRLTVT.